These T cell receptor beta chains were read from a single sample in a study of blood T cell repertoires in COVID-19. Assay used: immunoSEQ multiplex PCR; TCRdb lists only in-frame clones, some missing. Here the sample spans a few hundred thousand clones, roughly 90% being singletons. The sequenced sample consisted of peripheral blood. These TCRs come from a woman aged 45-65 years with active or convalescent COVID-19. Both conserved end residues are part of each CDR3. The order of the fields is V gene, J gene, CDR3 protein.

V: TRBV2
J: TRBJ1-6
CDR3: CASSVSREINSPLHF

V: TRBV6-5
J: TRBJ2-7
CDR3: CASSYSSRGPYEQYF

V: TRBV7-6
J: TRBJ2-5
CDR3: CASSLSLGLKETQYF

V: TRBV4-3
J: TRBJ2-5
CDR3: CASSQDHGETQYF

V: TRBV13
J: TRBJ1-6
CDR3: CASSLGAGQGSPLHF

V: TRBV6-1
J: TRBJ1-4
CDR3: CASREVSANEKLFF

V: TRBV10-3
J: TRBJ1-2
CDR3: CAIGDVGTGDNYGYTF

V: TRBV27
J: TRBJ2-5
CDR3: CASSNPGLSRETQYF

V: TRBV29-1
J: TRBJ1-5
CDR3: CSVRFAGSNQPQHF

V: TRBV7-3
J: TRBJ2-5
CDR3: CASSYRGSQETQYF

V: TRBV4-1
J: TRBJ1-2
CDR3: CASSQWTGRGYGYTF

V: TRBV28
J: TRBJ1-4
CDR3: CASSSEGALGEKLFF

V: TRBV28
J: TRBJ1-2
CDR3: CASSLGQGFRNYGYTF

V: TRBV7-9
J: TRBJ2-7
CDR3: CASSLLAGGEQYF

V: TRBV4-1
J: TRBJ2-1
CDR3: CASSLRAGGDEQFF

V: TRBV5-1
J: TRBJ1-1
CDR3: CASSLGTLGAVAEAFF

V: TRBV5-4
J: TRBJ1-3
CDR3: CASSLASGSGNTIYF

V: TRBV6-8
J: TRBJ1-2
CDR3: CASINRGVYGYTF

V: TRBV7-7
J: TRBJ2-5
CDR3: CASSPGLATETQYF

V: TRBV6-6
J: TRBJ2-5
CDR3: CASSSLDRGGETQYF

V: TRBV28
J: TRBJ2-1
CDR3: CASSSTKAGGTYNEQFF

V: TRBV11-2
J: TRBJ1-6
CDR3: CASSPRTGQPNSPLHF

V: TRBV9
J: TRBJ2-2
CDR3: CASSPRSLEGELFF

V: TRBV5-4
J: TRBJ2-5
CDR3: CASSFPGGETQYF

V: TRBV6-1
J: TRBJ2-7
CDR3: CASSDPLAGDVREQYF

V: TRBV7-9
J: TRBJ2-7
CDR3: CASSTAGTGSYEQYF

V: TRBV9
J: TRBJ2-5
CDR3: CASSVAGSKETQYF

V: TRBV30
J: TRBJ2-2
CDR3: CAWSQQGRTGELFF

V: TRBV28
J: TRBJ1-1
CDR3: CASRQDYTEAFF

V: TRBV11-2
J: TRBJ1-3
CDR3: CASSFAGENTIYF

V: TRBV5-1
J: TRBJ1-3
CDR3: CASSGGTAGNTIYF

V: TRBV30
J: TRBJ1-6
CDR3: CAWSPGHPNSPLHF

V: TRBV2
J: TRBJ2-5
CDR3: CASGVGAGGSGETQYF

V: TRBV15
J: TRBJ2-5
CDR3: CATSRDLEVRGTETQYF

V: TRBV7-3
J: TRBJ2-1
CDR3: CASSPGVAANYNEQFF

V: TRBV30
J: TRBJ1-3
CDR3: CAWSVAFKSSGNTIYF

V: TRBV19
J: TRBJ2-2
CDR3: CASMTGLNTGELFF

V: TRBV21-1
J: TRBJ1-6
CDR3: CASLPSPLHF

V: TRBV7-9
J: TRBJ1-3
CDR3: CASSHRGSGNTIYF

V: TRBV5-4
J: TRBJ2-7
CDR3: CASTAGVVGEQYF

V: TRBV15
J: TRBJ1-1
CDR3: CATSRDTGFGAFF

V: TRBV5-8
J: TRBJ2-1
CDR3: CASSLARSGNYNEQFF

V: TRBV3-1/TRBV3-2
J: TRBJ2-7
CDR3: CASTLTGCSYEQYF

V: TRBV4-1
J: TRBJ2-1
CDR3: CASSQDRGQARGEQFF

V: TRBV4-2
J: TRBJ2-2
CDR3: CASSQDWIGTDSKDTGELFF

V: TRBV29-1
J: TRBJ2-5
CDR3: CSVATGVAGGGETQYF

V: TRBV5-6
J: TRBJ1-1
CDR3: CASSAGTGGTEAFF

V: TRBV27
J: TRBJ1-5
CDR3: CASSYSGIDQPQHF

V: TRBV19
J: TRBJ2-3
CDR3: CASSPGTGVSGTDTQYF

V: TRBV13
J: TRBJ2-2
CDR3: CATLIAPGELFF